This TCR beta chain emerged from a study of vaccination effects on CD4 cells after COVID-19. CDR1 is MDHEN and CDR2 is SYDVKM in the germline V gene. Between the trimmed V and J ends, which lost 4 bases and 3 bases, there was a span of 18 bases. The CDR3 is 16 amino acids. Within the ViraFEST assay, antigen-specific CD4+ T cells underwent expansion with viral peptide pools prior to sequencing. Subsequent to 10 days of culture, CD4+ T cells were isolated. Vaccinees lacked prior SARS-CoV-2 infection and tested negative for nucleocapsid antibodies. A few million PBMC per well received approximately 10 IU/ml IL-2 and around 11 ug/ml peptides in culture. Replacing half the medium with IL-2 medium was done on days 3 and 7. The repertoire was sequenced with immunoSEQ multiplex PCR; TCRdb's copy has only in-frame clones and lacks some. This sample has about 43,000 clones; just over 75% occur once, and the top ten carry 9.5% to 14%.

With regard to this clone: The antigen is unknown.

Material: CD4+ T cells from PBMCs cultured with SARS-CoV-2 spike peptides, obtained before COVID-19 vaccination. The chain couples TRBV28 to TRBJ2-5; unclear D gene. This sequence originates from a human donor who received a COVID-19 vaccine. The CDR3 here is CASSSRTVRQKETQYF. The DNA of the CDR3 is TGTGCCAGCAGTTCCCGAACGGTCCGCCAGAAAGAGACCCAGTACTTC. Based on the CDR3 plus reference TRBV28 and TRBJ2-5, the full variable domain is DVKVTQSSRYLVKRTGEKVFLECVQDMDHENMFWYRQDPGLGLRLIYFSYDVKMKEKGDIPEGYSVSREKKERFSLILESASTNQTSMYLCASSSRTVRQKETQYFGPGTRLLVL.